The present T cell receptor (beta chain) was sequenced within a study of CDR3 diversity in severe acne. TCRdb redid the calling of the PCR reads with MiXCR, one entry per CDR3 protein. The sample has approximately 84,000 distinct CDR3 sequences; around 50% are singletons. In this sample, this clonotype turned up once. The conserved closing phenylalanine or tryptophan is absent in this CDR3, likely reflecting a read error. The TCR was taken from a male donor in good health, without acne. Sequencing was done on a sample of blood.

In DNA form, the CDR3 reads TGCGCCAGCAGCGGGAGGGCCAGCTCCTACGAGCAGTACCTC. Residues: CASSGRASSYEQYL. The chain recombines TRBV5-1 with TRBJ2-7, with 7 bases identical to TRBD2. Germline V gene sequence: CDR1 SGHRS, CDR2 YFSETQ. J gave up 0 bases and V 4 bases, and 4 bases lay outside the gene matches. This CDR3 has 14 amino acids.